This TCR beta chain was identified during a study of blood T cells in healthy people across ages (dated by TCRdb to the mid-2010s). A note on the overall study: In model experiments, template switching captured about one uniquely barcoded TCR beta cDNA molecule for every two T cells. To track age-related changes in TCR beta repertoire diversity, the study relied on deep sequencing normalized with unique cDNA molecular identifiers. Four age groups were formed from the donors: young (average approximately 15 years), middle-aged (approximately 39), aged (62) and long-lived (approximately 78). Donors of different ages were randomly distributed across sequencing lanes to avoid experimental bias. Two additional independent replicas of 1 million unique cDNA reads from the same blood draw were analyzed for two donors (one aged 18 to 30 and one aged 80 or older). Overall study results and their limits: The percentage of naive T cells measured by flow cytometry correlated strongly with observed TCR beta diversity. Estimates of total diversity based on one million sequenced T cells were considered lower bounds and underestimates. Since profiling was done on bulk unsorted PBMCs, naive and antigen-experienced compartments could not be conclusively compared. The long-lived group showed more naive CD4+ T cells, fewer expanded clones and increased TCR diversity than the aged group, suggesting age selection. As age increased, observed TCR beta diversity per million T cells dropped in a roughly linear way, and a significant reduction was already evident by age about 40. Donor CMV infection status was unknown, potentially confounding age-related changes in expanded clonotypes.

V is pruned by 0 bases and J by 1 base, leaving 9 bases of the junction without a gene match. The CDR3 runs 18 amino acids, cysteine and phenylalanine included. The kept DNA is CDR3 alone, 54 bases in frame from the first base. Sequences LGHDT (CDR1) and YNNKEL (CDR2) are obtained from the germline V gene (reference sequence). This clonotype was detected many times. Its recognized antigen is unknown. One base away there is no much larger clone; base qualities are not given. Library preparation employed 5' RACE. The run used an Illumina HiSeq 2500. The second PCR ran for roughly 7 to 12 cycles and used a J-beta primer mix along with a sample-barcoded 5' primer. Each TCR beta cDNA molecule received a unique molecular identifier from a template-switch 5' adaptor carrying 12 random nucleotides. Each sample yielded at least 2.5 million CDR3-containing paired-end reads. All of the RNA was converted into first-strand cDNA using the Mint cDNA synthesis kit, with a TRBC-specific oligonucleotide serving as the primer. After uracil-DNA glycosylase treatment, a first 18-cycle PCR used universal primers M1SS and BC2_uni_R on all cDNA. Processing in the source paper ran as follows. Each sample was normalized by randomly selecting 1 million high-quality reads, each carrying a distinct molecular identifier. Reads with shared molecular identifiers were discarded instead of being binned into consensus sequences. MiTCR, with a Q25 quality threshold and the strictest error-elimination algorithm, was used for CDR3 identification, clonotype clustering and error correction. A nonparametric unseen species model with Euler transformation was used to estimate a lower bound on total TCR beta diversity. TCRdb reworked the public reads: Q25 trimming with fastp, MiXCR clone assembly, productive beta chains retained. CDR3 protein sequences are deduplicated, and each keeps its most common genes and DNA. TCRdb's processing, not the authors', yielded these V and J calls. The sample table lists approximately 670,000 distinct CDR3 sequences, 40% to 45% of them with a count of one. Approximately 31% of the sample comes from the top ten.

Donors were around 37 systemically healthy Caucasian individuals from Russia aged about 6 to 100 years. Ten milliliters of peripheral blood were drawn from each donor into EDTA-treated Vacutainer tubes. PBMCs were isolated by Ficoll-Paque density-gradient centrifugation, with at least 7 million obtained per sample. Trizol reagent was used to extract total RNA from PBMCs, with at least 6 micrograms per sample. The percentages of naive CD45RAhigh/CD27high T cells were determined by flow cytometry on a PBMC aliquot from every donor. Recombination linked TRBV3-1 to TRBJ2-3; 8 middle bases align to TRBD2. The source is a man older than 75 in good health. The sequencing sample was made of blood. The CDR3 reads as follows: CASSQDSGGRPGTDTQYF. Here is the DNA: TGTGCCAGCAGCCAAGATTCGGGGGGGAGACCGGGCACAGATACGCAGTATTTT.